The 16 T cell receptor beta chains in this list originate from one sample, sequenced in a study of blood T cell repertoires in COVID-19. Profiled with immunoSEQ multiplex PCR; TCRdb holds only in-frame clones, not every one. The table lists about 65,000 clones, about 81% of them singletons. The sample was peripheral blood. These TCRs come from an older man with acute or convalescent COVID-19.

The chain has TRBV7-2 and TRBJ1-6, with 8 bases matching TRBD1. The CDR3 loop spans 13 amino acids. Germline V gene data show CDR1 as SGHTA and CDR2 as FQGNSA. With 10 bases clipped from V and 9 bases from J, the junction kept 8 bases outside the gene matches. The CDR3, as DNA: TGTGCCACCCTTGGACAGGGTTTTTCACCCCTCCACTTT. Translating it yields CATLGQGFSPLHF.

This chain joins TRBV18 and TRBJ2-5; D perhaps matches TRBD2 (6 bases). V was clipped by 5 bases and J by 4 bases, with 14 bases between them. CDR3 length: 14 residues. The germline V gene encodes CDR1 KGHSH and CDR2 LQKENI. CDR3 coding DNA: TGTGCCAGCTCAGGGGGGAACCTAAGAGAGACCCAGTACTTC. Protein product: CASSGGNLRETQYF.

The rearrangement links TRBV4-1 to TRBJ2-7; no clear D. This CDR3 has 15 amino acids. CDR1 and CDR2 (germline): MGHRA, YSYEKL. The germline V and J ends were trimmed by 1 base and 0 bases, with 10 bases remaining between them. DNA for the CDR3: TGCGCCAGCAGCCAAGGACCAGGATTCTCCTACGAGCAGTACTTC. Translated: CASSQGPGFSYEQYF.

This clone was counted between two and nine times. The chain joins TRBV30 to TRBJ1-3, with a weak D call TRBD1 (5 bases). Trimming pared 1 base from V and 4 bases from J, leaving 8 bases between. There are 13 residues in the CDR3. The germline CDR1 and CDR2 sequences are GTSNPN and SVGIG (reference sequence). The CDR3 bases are TGTGCCTGGAGTGAGACAGCCGGAAACACCATATATTTT. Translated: CAWSETAGNTIYF.

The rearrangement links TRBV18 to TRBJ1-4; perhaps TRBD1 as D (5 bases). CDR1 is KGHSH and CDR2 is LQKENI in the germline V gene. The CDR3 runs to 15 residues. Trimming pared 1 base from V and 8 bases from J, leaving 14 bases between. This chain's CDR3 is CASSPLGSRGEKLFF. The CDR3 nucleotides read TGTGCCAGCTCACCACTGGGGTCGCGGGGCGAAAAACTGTTTTTT. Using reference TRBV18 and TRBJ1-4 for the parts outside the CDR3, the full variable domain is NAGVMQNPRHLVRRRGQEARLRCSPMKGHSHVYWYRQLPEEGLKFMVYLQKENIIDESGMPKERFSAEFPKEGPSILRIQQVVRGDSAAYFCASSPLGSRGEKLFFGSGTQLSVL.

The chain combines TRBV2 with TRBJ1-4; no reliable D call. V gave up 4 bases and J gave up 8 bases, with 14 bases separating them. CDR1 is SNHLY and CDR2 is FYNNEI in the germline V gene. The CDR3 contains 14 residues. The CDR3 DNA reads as TGTGCCAGCAGTGGGATTACTAAAAACGAAAAACTGTTTTTT. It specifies CASSGITKNEKLFF.

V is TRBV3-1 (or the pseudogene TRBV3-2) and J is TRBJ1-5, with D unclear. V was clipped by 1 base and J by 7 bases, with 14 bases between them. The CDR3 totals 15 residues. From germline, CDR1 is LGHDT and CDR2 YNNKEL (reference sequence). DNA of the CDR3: TGTGCCAGCAGCCAAGGACATAAAACTGGACAGCCCCAGCATTTT. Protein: CASSQGHKTGQPQHF.

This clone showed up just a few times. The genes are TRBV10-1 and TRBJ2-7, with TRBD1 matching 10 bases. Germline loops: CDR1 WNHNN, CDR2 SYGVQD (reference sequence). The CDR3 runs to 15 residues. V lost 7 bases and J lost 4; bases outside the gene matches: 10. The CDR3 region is CASTPGTGASYEQYF. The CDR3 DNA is TGCGCCAGCACCCCCGGGACAGGGGCGTCGTACGAGCAGTACTTC.

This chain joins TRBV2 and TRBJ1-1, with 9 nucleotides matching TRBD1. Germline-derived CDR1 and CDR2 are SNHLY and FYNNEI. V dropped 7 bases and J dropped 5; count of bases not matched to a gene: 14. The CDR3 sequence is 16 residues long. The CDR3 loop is CASKATGGEWWTEAFF. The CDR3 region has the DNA TGTGCCAGCAAAGCAACAGGGGGCGAATGGTGGACTGAAGCTTTCTTT.

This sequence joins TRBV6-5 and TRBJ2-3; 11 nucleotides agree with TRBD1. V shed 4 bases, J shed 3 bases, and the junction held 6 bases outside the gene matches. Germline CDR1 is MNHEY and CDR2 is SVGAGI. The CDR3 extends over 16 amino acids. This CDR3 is CASSFPGQGVTDTQYF. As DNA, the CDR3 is TGTGCCAGCAGTTTTCCGGGACAGGGGGTTACAGATACGCAGTATTTT.

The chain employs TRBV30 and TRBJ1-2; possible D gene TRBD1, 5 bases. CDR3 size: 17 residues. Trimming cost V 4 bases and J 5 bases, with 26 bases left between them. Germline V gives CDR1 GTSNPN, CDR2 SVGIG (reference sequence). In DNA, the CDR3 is TGTGCCTGGACCCTCGGGGGGGGGTCACCTTCCGTTTATGGCTACACCTTC. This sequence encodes CAWTLGGGSPSVYGYTF.

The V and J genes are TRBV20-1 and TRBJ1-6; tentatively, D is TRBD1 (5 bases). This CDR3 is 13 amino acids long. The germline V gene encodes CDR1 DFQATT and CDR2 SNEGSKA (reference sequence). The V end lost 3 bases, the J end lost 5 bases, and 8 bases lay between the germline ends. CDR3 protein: CSASKGNNSPLHF. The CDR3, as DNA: TGCAGTGCTAGTAAGGGGAATAATTCACCCCTCCACTTT.

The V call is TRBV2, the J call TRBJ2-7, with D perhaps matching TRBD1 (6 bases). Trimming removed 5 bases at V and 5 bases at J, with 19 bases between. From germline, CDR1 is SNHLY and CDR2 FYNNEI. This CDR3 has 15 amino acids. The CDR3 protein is CASSPSGQIRDEQYF. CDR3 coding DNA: TGTGCCAGCAGTCCCTCCGGACAGATTAGGGACGAGCAGTACTTC.

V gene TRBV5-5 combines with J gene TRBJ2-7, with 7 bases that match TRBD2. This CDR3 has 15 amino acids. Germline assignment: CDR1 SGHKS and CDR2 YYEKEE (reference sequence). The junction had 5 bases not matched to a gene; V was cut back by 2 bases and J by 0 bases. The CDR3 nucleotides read TGTGCCAGCAGCTTCAGCGGGGATAGCTCCTACGAGCAGTACTTC. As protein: CASSFSGDSSYEQYF.

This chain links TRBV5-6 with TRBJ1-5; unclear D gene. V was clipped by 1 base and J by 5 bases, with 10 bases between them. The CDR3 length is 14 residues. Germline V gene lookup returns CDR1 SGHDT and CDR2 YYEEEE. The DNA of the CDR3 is TGTGCCAGCAGCTTGTGGCAGTTTGATCAGCCCCAGCATTTT. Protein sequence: CASSLWQFDQPQHF.

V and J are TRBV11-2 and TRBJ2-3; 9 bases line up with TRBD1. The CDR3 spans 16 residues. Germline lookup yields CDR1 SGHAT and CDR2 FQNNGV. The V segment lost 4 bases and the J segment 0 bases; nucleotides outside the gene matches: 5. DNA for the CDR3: TGTGCCAGCAGCTCGGGACAGGGCGCTAGCACAGATACGCAGTATTTT. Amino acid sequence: CASSSGQGASTDTQYF.